This T cell receptor (beta chain) was obtained from a study (dated by TCRdb to the early 2020s). V and J lose 5 bases and 0 bases, and a span of 13 bases separates them. The germline V gene encodes CDR1 SGHVS and CDR2 FNYEAQ. The CDR3 holds 15 amino acids from the cysteine to the phenylalanine. Only the CDR3 region is kept as DNA, spanning 45 bases read in frame from base 1. What the study reported, not specific to this receptor: Further investigation, including longitudinal sampling and assessment of a control group, is stated by the authors to be required.

Regarding this clone: Its antigen remains undetermined. No qualities accompany the bases; no much larger clone lies one base away.

For TCR beta sequencing, genomic DNA was taken from unsorted PBMCs, and those PBMCs had been isolated from peripheral blood. TCR beta chain repertoires were profiled by survey-level sequencing on the immunoSEQ platform. In the paper's pipeline: Repertoire diversity was measured with the inverse Simpson index, and CDR3 amino acid length spectratypes and V-J pairing frequencies were compared. Clonotypes specific to SARS-CoV-2, CMV, influenza A and EBV were annotated by matching TCR beta CDR3 sequences against VDJdb. TCRdb took over this immuneACCESS table, retaining in-frame rearrangements with V and J assigned. Such tables are incomplete; in checked studies, under half of the missing clones stem from an unresolved V gene, and the remainder is unexplained. D and trimming were read from the DNA, whereas the V and J calls and clone size are those reported in that table. Here the sample has about 50,000 clones; about 92% occur a single time. The ten top clones hold around 11% of the sample.

The sequence came from a man aged 35 to 55 with rheumatoid arthritis. The sample comprised PBMCs. This sequence uses TRBV7-6 and TRBJ1-1; TRBD1 might be the D gene, on 5 matching bases. The CDR3 region: CASSTRGAMNTEAFF. The DNA reads as follows: TGTGCCAGCAGCACCAGAGGGGCAATGAACACTGAAGCTTTCTTT.